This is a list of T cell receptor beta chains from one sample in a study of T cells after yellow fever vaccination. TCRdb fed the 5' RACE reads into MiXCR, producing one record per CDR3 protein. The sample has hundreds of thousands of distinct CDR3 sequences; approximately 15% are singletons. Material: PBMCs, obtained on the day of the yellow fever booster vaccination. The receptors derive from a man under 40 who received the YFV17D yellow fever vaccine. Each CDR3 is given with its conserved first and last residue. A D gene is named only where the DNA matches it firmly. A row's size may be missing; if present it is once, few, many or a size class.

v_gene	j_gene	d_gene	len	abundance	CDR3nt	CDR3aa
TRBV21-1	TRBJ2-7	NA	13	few	TGTGCCAGCAGCAAAAAAACGTTCCACGAGCAGTACTTC	CASSKKTFHEQYF
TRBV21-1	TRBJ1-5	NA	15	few	TGTGCCGGGGGAGTGGGGGGCGGGGGCAATCAGCCCCAGCATTTT	CAGGVGGGGNQPQHF
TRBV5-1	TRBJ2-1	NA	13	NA	TGCGCCAGCAGCTCCGGTGGTCGGGATGAGCAGTTCTTC	CASSSGGRDEQFF
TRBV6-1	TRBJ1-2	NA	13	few	TGTGCCAGCAGTGAGGGTAGGGGCTATGGCTACACCTTC	CASSEGRGYGYTF
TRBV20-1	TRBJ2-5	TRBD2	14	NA	TGCAGTGCTAGGGAGACTAGCGGGCGTGAGACCCAGTACTTC	CSARETSGRETQYF
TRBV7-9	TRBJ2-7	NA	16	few	TGTGCCAGCAGCTTAATCGAGCAGGCCGACTCATACGAGCAGTACTTC	CASSLIEQADSYEQYF
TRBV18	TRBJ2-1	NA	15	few	TGTGCCAGCTCCCCGATGGAGCTCTCCTACACTGAGCAGTTCTTC	CASSPMELSYTEQFF
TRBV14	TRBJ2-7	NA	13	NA	TGTGCCAGCAGCCACGGGACGGGATACGAGCAGTACTTC	CASSHGTGYEQYF
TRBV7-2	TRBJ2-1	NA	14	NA	TGTGCCAGCAGCTTAGGGTTCCGAAACAATGAGCAGTTCTTC	CASSLGFRNNEQFF
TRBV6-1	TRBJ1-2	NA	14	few	TGTGCCAGCAACCGAGAGGGCTCTGCCTATGGCTACACCTTC	CASNREGSAYGYTF
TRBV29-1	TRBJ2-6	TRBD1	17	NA	TGCAGCGTTGCCGGGACAGGGGGTTGGTCTGGGGCCAACGTCCTGACTTTC	CSVAGTGGWSGANVLTF
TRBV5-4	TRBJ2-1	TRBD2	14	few	TGTGCCAGCTCGAAGGGACTAGCCTACAATGAGCAGTTCTTC	CASSKGLAYNEQFF
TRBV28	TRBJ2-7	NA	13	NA	TGTGCCAGCCGGGGACCAGGGGATTACGAGCAGTACTTC	CASRGPGDYEQYF
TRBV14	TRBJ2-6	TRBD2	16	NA	TGTGCCAGCAGCCCTAGCGGTAGCTCTGGGGCCAACGTCCTGACTTTC	CASSPSGSSGANVLTF
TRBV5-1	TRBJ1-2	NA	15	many	TGCGCCAGCAGCTTGGAGCAGGGAAGGGTCGTTGGCTACACCTTC	CASSLEQGRVVGYTF
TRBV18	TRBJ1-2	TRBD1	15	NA	TGTGCCAGCTCACCCCAGACAGGGAGGTTCGATGGCTACACCTTC	CASSPQTGRFDGYTF
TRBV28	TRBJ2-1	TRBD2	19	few	TGTGCCAGCAGTTCCGCCCCCGGACTAGCGGGAGTTAGCTACAATGAGCAGTTCTTC	CASSSAPGLAGVSYNEQFF
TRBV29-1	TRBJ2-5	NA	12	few	TGCAGCGTTCTTAAGGTCGACGAGACCCAGTACTTC	CSVLKVDETQYF
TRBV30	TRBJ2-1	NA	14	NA	TGTGCCTGGAGTACCCTCTCTCTAGCGCTTGAGCAGTTCTTC	CAWSTLSLALEQFF
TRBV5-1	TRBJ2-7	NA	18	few	TGCGCCAGCAGCTTGGTGGCAGGGCCGAACACCCCCCCGTACGAGCAGTACTTC	CASSLVAGPNTPPYEQYF
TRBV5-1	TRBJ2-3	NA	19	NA	TGCGCCAGCAGCTTTCGCAAGTCTGGGATGTACCGACTCACAGATACGCAGTATTTT	CASSFRKSGMYRLTDTQYF
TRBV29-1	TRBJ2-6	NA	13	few	TGCAGCGTATTAGGGACAGGGGCCAACGTCCTGACTTTC	CSVLGTGANVLTF
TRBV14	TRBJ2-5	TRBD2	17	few	TGTGCCAGCAGCCAAGTTCTGAATAGCGGGAGTGGAGAGACCCAGTACTTC	CASSQVLNSGSGETQYF
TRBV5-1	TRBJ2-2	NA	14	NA	TGCGCCACTCGCGACCAGGGAAGCACCGGGGAGCTGTTTTTT	CATRDQGSTGELFF
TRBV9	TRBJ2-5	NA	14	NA	TGTGCCAGCAGCGTAGAGTCGTACCAAGAGACCCAGTACTTC	CASSVESYQETQYF
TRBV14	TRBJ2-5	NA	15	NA	TGTGCCAGCAGCCAAGATTTTCCAGCTCAAGAGACCCAGTACTTC	CASSQDFPAQETQYF
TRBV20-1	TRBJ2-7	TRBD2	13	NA	TGCAGTGCTAGCCCGGGAGGGGCCTACGAGCAGTACTTC	CSASPGGAYEQYF
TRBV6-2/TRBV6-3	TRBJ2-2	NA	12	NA	TGTGCCAGCAGGGAATACACCGGGGAGCTGTTTTTT	CASREYTGELFF
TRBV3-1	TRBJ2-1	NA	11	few	TGTGCCAGCAGCACTAGGTATGAGCAGTTCTTC	CASSTRYEQFF
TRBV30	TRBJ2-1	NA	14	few	TGTGCCTGGAGTCACAGACTACCTTACAATGAGCAGTTCTTC	CAWSHRLPYNEQFF
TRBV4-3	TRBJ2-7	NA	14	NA	TGCGCCAGCAGCCAAGATTCGGTAGCCTACGAGCAGTACTTC	CASSQDSVAYEQYF